These 27 T cell receptor beta chains were sequenced from one sample in a study of response to subunit inactivated influenza vaccine. TCRdb analysed the RT-PCR reads with MiXCR anew, one entry per CDR3 protein. The sample includes roughly 700,000 distinct CDR3 sequences, about 15% of them seen just once. This specimen was PBMCs from blood, taken roughly 15 days before vaccination. These receptors were taken from a man in his fifties or sixties who received an inactivated influenza vaccine.

This clonotype was observed a few times. The CDR3 spells CASSYSPYRAYEQYF. CDR3 coding DNA: TGTGCCAGCAGTTACTCGCCATACAGGGCCTACGAGCAGTACTTC. The chain is built from TRBV6-5 and TRBJ2-7; D is perhaps TRBD1 (6 bases). CDR3 length equals 15 residues. The germline V and J ends were trimmed by 0 bases and 2 bases, with 11 bases remaining between them. Germline assignment: CDR1 MNHEY and CDR2 SVGAGI.

The chain employs TRBV5-1 and TRBJ2-1; 8 bases are shared with TRBD2. The CDR3 loop spans 15 amino acids. CDR1 and CDR2 (germline): SGHRS, YFSETQ. Trimming cost V 4 bases and J 3 bases; bases outside gene matches: 6. The CDR3 loop is CASSASGGSYNEQFF. The CDR3 DNA reads TGCGCCAGCAGCGCAAGCGGGGGAAGCTACAATGAGCAGTTCTTC.

The CDR3 is CASRVGGGGNEQFF. CDR3 sequence (DNA): TGTGCCAGCAGGGTCGGCGGGGGGGGCAATGAGCAGTTCTTC. J is TRBJ2-1 and V is TRBV2; 9 positions match TRBD2. Germline-derived CDR1 and CDR2 are SNHLY and FYNNEI. The CDR3 is 14 residues long. The J segment lost 6 bases and the V segment lost 6 bases, leaving 6 bases of the junction unmatched. Based on the CDR3 plus reference TRBV2 and TRBJ2-1, the full variable domain is EPEVTQTPSHQVTQMGQEVILRCVPISNHLYFYWYRQILGQKVEFLVSFYNNEISEKSEIFDDQFSVERPDGSNFTLKIRSTKLEDSAMYFCASRVGGGGNEQFFGPGTRLTVL.

This clonotype was recorded many times. The chain combines TRBV18 with TRBJ1-5; the match to TRBD1 covers 10 bases. The CDR3 is 15 residues long. Trimming removed 5 bases from V and 1 base from J; junction bases left unmatched: 2. CDR1 KGHSH and CDR2 LQKENI come from the germline V gene. DNA for the CDR3: TGTGCCAGCTCAGGGGGACAGGGGAGCAATCAGCCCCAGCATTTT. This encodes CASSGGQGSNQPQHF.

This clonotype was observed a handful of times. The V gene is TRBV29-1, the J gene TRBJ2-2, with D hard to call. V shed 5 bases and J shed 3 bases, with 7 bases lying between them. There are 12 residues in the CDR3. Germline values: CDR1 SQVTM, CDR2 ANQGSEA. CDR3 region: CSVQWDTGELFF. CDR3 coding DNA: TGCAGCGTTCAGTGGGACACCGGGGAGCTGTTTTTT.

This clonotype was counted many times. The genes are TRBV29-1 and TRBJ1-1; D unresolved. CDR3 length: 12 residues. Trimming stripped 3 bases from V and 7 bases from J, with 12 bases between. Germline values: CDR1 SQVTM, CDR2 ANQGSEA. The CDR3 loop is CSVDVAGIEAFF. The CDR3 DNA follows: TGCAGCGTTGATGTTGCGGGGATTGAAGCTTTCTTT. Full variable domain (rest looked up from reference TRBV29-1 and TRBJ1-1): SAVISQKPSRDICQRGTSLTIQCQVDSQVTMMFWYRQQPGQSLTLIATANQGSEATYESGFVIDKFPISRPNLTFSTLTVSNMSPEDSSIYLCSVDVAGIEAFFGQGTRLTVV.

The DNA for the CDR3 is TGTGCCTGGAGTAGGCTGGGGGCGGGTACCGGGGAGCTGTTTTTT. Protein sequence: CAWSRLGAGTGELFF. The chain links TRBV30 to TRBJ2-2, with D tentatively TRBD1 (6 bases). There are 15 residues in the CDR3. V lost 2 bases to trimming and J lost 5 bases, with 15 bases between them. Germline V gene data show CDR1 as GTSNPN and CDR2 as SVGIG (reference sequence).

The gene calls are TRBV6-1 and TRBJ1-2, with TRBD1 matching 7 bases. The V and J ends lost 5 bases and 4 bases, in that order; junction bases with no gene match: 7. The CDR3 has 14 amino acids. Germline lookup yields CDR1 MNHNS and CDR2 SASEGT. In DNA, the CDR3 is TGTGCCAGCAGTAAAACAGGGGTTACCTATGGCTACACCTTC. Its translation is CASSKTGVTYGYTF.

This clonotype was recorded a few times. The rearrangement links TRBV20-1 to TRBJ1-1, with 10 bases aligning to TRBD1. The V segment lost 3 bases and the J segment 8 bases; nucleotides outside the gene matches: 3. The CDR3 spans 12 residues. The germline V gene encodes CDR1 DFQATT and CDR2 SNEGSKA (reference sequence). This chain's CDR3 is CSASDRGREAFF. Here the CDR3 DNA reads TGCAGTGCTAGCGACAGGGGGCGGGAAGCTTTCTTT.

The chain has TRBV5-6 and TRBJ2-3; D gene unclear. Germline V gives CDR1 SGHDT, CDR2 YYEEEE. The CDR3 consists of 16 residues. Trimming took off 8 bases at V and 0 bases at J, with 19 bases between the two ends. The CDR3 loop is CARGARLLPSTDTQYF. In DNA form, the CDR3 reads TGTGCCAGGGGCGCCAGACTTCTACCTAGCACAGATACGCAGTATTTT.

This clonotype was picked up a small number of times. The chain carries TRBV10-3 and TRBJ1-1; the match to TRBD1 covers 8 bases. With V trimmed by 3 bases and J by 5 bases, 5 bases remained unmatched. This CDR3 contains 14 residues. The germline CDR1 and CDR2 sequences are ENHRY and SYGVKD. In nucleotides, the CDR3 is TGTGCCATCAGTGACAGGGGGCGGCGTACTGAAGCTTTCTTT. Protein sequence: CAISDRGRRTEAFF.

The V call is TRBV5-1, the J call TRBJ2-2, with 11 bases identical to TRBD2. Germline CDR1 and CDR2: SGHRS and YFSETQ. The CDR3 is made up of 17 amino acids. V lost 0 bases and J lost 3; bases outside the gene matches: 4. In DNA, the CDR3 is TGCGCCAGCAGCTTGGGAGGGACTAGCGGATACACCGGGGAGCTGTTTTTT. Translated, it gives CASSLGGTSGYTGELFF.

The genes are TRBV28 and TRBJ2-1; no reliable D call. This CDR3 comprises 14 residues. V shed 10 bases and J shed 2 bases, with 15 bases lying between them. The germline gives CDR1 MDHEN, CDR2 SYDVKM. CDR3 amino acids: CATKRSSPYNEQFF. CDR3 nucleotides: TGTGCCACCAAAAGGTCGAGCCCCTACAATGAGCAGTTCTTC.

This clonotype was observed a few times. The rearrangement links TRBV20-1 to TRBJ2-1; D is uncertain. The CDR3 is made up of 15 amino acids. V was trimmed by 0 bases and J by 5 bases, leaving 14 bases between them. CDR1 is DFQATT and CDR2 is SNEGSKA in the germline V gene (reference sequence). Written as DNA, the CDR3 is TGCAGTGCTAGAGATAGGCTCTTAACGCACAATGAGCAGTTCTTC. It yields the protein CSARDRLLTHNEQFF.

This clonotype was counted at least ten times. The chain couples TRBV30 to TRBJ2-7; D unresolved. V lost 0 bases and J 0 bases, leaving 9 bases between the germline ends. CDR1 is GTSNPN, CDR2 SVGIG, per germline (reference sequence). The CDR3 has 14 residues. This CDR3 reads CAWSVGLYSYEQYF. CDR3 coding DNA: TGTGCCTGGAGTGTAGGCCTGTACTCCTACGAGCAGTACTTC. The entire variable domain, with the rest obtained from reference TRBV30 and TRBJ2-7, is as follows: SQTIHQWPATLVQPVGSPLSLECTVEGTSNPNLYWYRQAAGRGLQLLFYSVGIGQISSEVPQNLSASRPQDRQFILSSKKLLLSDSGFYLCAWSVGLYSYEQYFGPGTRLTVT.

This clonotype was recorded a few times. The V call is TRBV24-1, the J call TRBJ2-1; D gene uncertain. Germline V gives CDR1 KGHDR, CDR2 SFDVKD. V lost 5 bases and J 1 base, leaving 17 bases between the germline ends. The CDR3 length is 17 residues. CDR3 protein: CATSGLGLGKSYNEQFF. The CDR3 nucleotides read TGTGCCACCAGTGGATTGGGCCTGGGCAAATCCTACAATGAGCAGTTCTTC.

To note about this clonotype: At one boundary the junction diverges from the germline segment, which might be a read error. V is TRBV28 and J is TRBJ2-2; 7 nucleotides align to TRBD1. From germline, CDR1 is MDHEN and CDR2 SYDVKM. This CDR3 is built from 14 residues. DNA of the CDR3: TGTGCCAGCAGGACAGGGAGTAACACCGGGGACCTGTTTTTT. This gives the protein CASRTGSNTGDLFF.

The chain employs TRBV20-1 and TRBJ2-1; 7 positions agree with TRBD2. Germline V gives CDR1 DFQATT, CDR2 SNEGSKA (reference sequence). The CDR3 totals 15 residues. Trimming at V came to 0 bases and at J to 4 bases, leaving 6 bases not matched to a gene. The CDR3 here is CSARDPGGEYNEQFF. The CDR3 coding sequence is TGCAGTGCTAGAGATCCTGGGGGGGAGTACAATGAGCAGTTCTTC.

This chain uses TRBV19 with TRBJ2-1; 13 positions agree with TRBD2. The germline gives CDR1 LNHDA, CDR2 SQIVND (reference sequence). V trimming: 7 bases; J trimming: 4 bases; junction bases outside the gene matches: 1. CDR3 size: 14 residues. The CDR3 reads CASMGLAGYNEQFF. The CDR3 DNA sequence: TGTGCCAGTATGGGACTAGCGGGGTACAATGAGCAGTTCTTC.

In its sample, this clonotype was seen a few times. This chain joins TRBV5-1 and TRBJ2-3, with D perhaps TRBD2 (6 bases). The V end was cut by 7 bases, the J end by 0 bases, with 15 bases between. The V gene's germline CDR1 is SGHRS and CDR2 YFSETQ. The CDR3 spans 15 residues. The CDR3 sequence is CASEVWGDSTDTQYF. DNA of the CDR3: TGCGCCAGCGAGGTGTGGGGGGACAGCACAGATACGCAGTATTTT.

This clonotype has only a few counts. The rearrangement joins TRBV27 to TRBJ2-7; TRBD2 agrees at 8 bases. CDR1 is MNHEY and CDR2 is SMNVEV in the germline V gene (reference sequence). V was clipped by 8 bases and J by 3 bases; unmatched bases: 9. The length of the CDR3 is 14 residues. Here the CDR3 reads CASRQVAGGYEQYF. The CDR3 DNA is TGTGCCAGCCGCCAAGTGGCGGGGGGCTACGAGCAGTACTTC.

This clonotype was recorded a few times. The chain joins TRBV20-1 to TRBJ2-2; TRBD1 agrees at 11 bases. The trim removed 2 bases at V and 2 bases at J, leaving 7 bases unmatched. The CDR3 has 17 amino acids. CDR1 DFQATT and CDR2 SNEGSKA come from the germline V gene (reference sequence). Here the CDR3 DNA reads TGCAGTGCTAGACCTACCGGACAGGGGGCAAACACCGGGGAGCTGTTTTTT. This codes for CSARPTGQGANTGELFF.

Ten or more counts support this clonotype. This sequence joins TRBV12-3 or TRBV12-4 and TRBJ2-7; TRBD2 aligns across 7 bases. The CDR3 covers 15 residues. V gave up 2 bases and J gave up 0 bases; unmatched junction bases: 4. Here the CDR3 reads CASSLIGGVSYEQYF. The CDR3 DNA reads TGTGCCAGCAGTTTAATTGGGGGGGTCTCCTACGAGCAGTACTTC.

This clonotype was observed a handful of times. The chain couples TRBV12-3 or TRBV12-4 to TRBJ2-7; 10 bases fit TRBD2. V was pared by 1 base and J by 7 bases, with 13 bases of the junction left unmatched. The CDR3 length is 17 residues. In nucleotides, the CDR3 is TGTGCCAGCAGTTTAGGTGTCAGCGGGAGGGTGTCGGCTGAGCAGTACTTC. Amino acids: CASSLGVSGRVSAEQYF.

The V and J genes are TRBV7-3 and TRBJ2-1; 11 bases are shared with TRBD2. After removal of 6 bases from V and 5 bases from J, the junction contained 12 bases not matched to a gene. Germline CDR1 reads SGHTA; CDR2 reads FQGTGA. This CDR3 spans 17 amino acids. CDR3 protein: CASSQGGALAGDNEQFF. DNA of the CDR3: TGTGCCAGCAGTCAAGGGGGGGCACTAGCGGGGGACAATGAGCAGTTCTTC.

Points on this clonotype: Compared with germline, one end of the junction differs, possibly owing to a read error. This chain links TRBV7-9 with TRBJ2-7; tentative D call: TRBD1 (6 bases). Germline lookup yields CDR1 SEHNR and CDR2 FQNEAQ (reference sequence). The CDR3 consists of 10 residues. The CDR3: CASSNRDINF. The CDR3 DNA is TGTGCCAGCAGCAACCGGGACATCAACTTC.

This clonotype has only a few counts. This chain joins TRBV15 and TRBJ1-5; D unclear. The CDR3 contains 19 residues. V was clipped by 0 bases and J by 2 bases, with 20 bases between them. The V gene's germline CDR1 is LNHNV and CDR2 YYDKDF (reference sequence). CDR3 in DNA: TGTGCCACCAGCAGAGATTCTGGGCCCCGAAATCTTGGCAATCAGCCCCAGCATTTT. It encodes CATSRDSGPRNLGNQPQHF.